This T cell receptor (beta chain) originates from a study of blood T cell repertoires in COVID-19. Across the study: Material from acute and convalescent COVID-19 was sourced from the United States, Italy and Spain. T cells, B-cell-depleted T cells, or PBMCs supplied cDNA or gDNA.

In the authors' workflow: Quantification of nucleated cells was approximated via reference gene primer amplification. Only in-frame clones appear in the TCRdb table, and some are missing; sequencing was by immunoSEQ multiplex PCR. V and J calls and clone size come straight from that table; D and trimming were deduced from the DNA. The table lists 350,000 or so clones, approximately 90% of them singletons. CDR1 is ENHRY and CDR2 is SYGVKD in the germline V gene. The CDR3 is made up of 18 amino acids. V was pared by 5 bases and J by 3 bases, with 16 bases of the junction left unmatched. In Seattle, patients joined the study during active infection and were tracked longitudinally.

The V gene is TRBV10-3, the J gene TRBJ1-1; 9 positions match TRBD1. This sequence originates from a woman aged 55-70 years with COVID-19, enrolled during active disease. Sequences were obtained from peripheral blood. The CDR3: CAISQGLPGQGWHTEAFF. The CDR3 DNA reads TGTGCCATCAGTCAAGGACTCCCGGGACAGGGATGGCACACTGAAGCTTTCTTT.